What follows is one TCR beta chain and its context. The CDR3 is made up of 14 amino acids. The V end was cut by 6 bases, the J end by 0 bases, with 9 bases between. Per the germline V gene, CDR1 is LNHNV and CDR2 is YYDKDF (reference sequence). The data originate from a study of blood T cell repertoires in COVID-19. Measured with immunoSEQ multiplex PCR; TCRdb has only the in-frame clones, and not every one. The sample consists of roughly 300,000 clones, just over 90% of them appearing once. The Seattle site enrolled patients during active infection and followed them longitudinally. The specimen sequenced was peripheral blood. The chain couples TRBV15 to TRBJ1-5, with D perhaps matching TRBD1 (5 bases). The source of this sequence is a woman aged 25 to 39 with COVID-19, enrolled during active disease. The CDR3 region is CATSAGVSNQPQHF. For the CDR3, the DNA is TGTGCCACCAGTGCGGGGGTTAGCAATCAGCCCCAGCATTTT.